These 3 T cell receptor beta chains share one sample of origin, sequenced in a study of CD8 T cells in Susac syndrome. An input of about 0.5 to 1 ug of RNA was subjected to reverse transcription using random hexamers. A single record per CDR3 protein comes from TCRdb applying MiXCR to the immunoSEQ multiplex PCR reads. The table includes about 300,000 distinct CDR3 sequences, 80% to 90% detected once. The sample comprised CD8+ T cells from PBMCs. These TCRs come from a human donor with multiple sclerosis.

This chain uses TRBV28 with TRBJ2-5; D gene uncertain. This CDR3 is built from 13 residues. Germline V gene lookup returns CDR1 MDHEN and CDR2 SYDVKM. V was trimmed by 5 bases and J by 2 bases, leaving 9 bases between them. The CDR3 loop is CASSRAMQETQYF. DNA for the CDR3: TGTGCCAGCAGTCGGGCCATGCAAGAGACCCAGTACTTC.

CDR3 sequence reads: CASSEGLATTYEQYF. The CDR3 coding sequence is TGTGCCAGCAGTGAAGGACTAGCCACAACCTACGAGCAGTACTTC. The chain employs TRBV2 and TRBJ2-7; 7 bases fit TRBD2. CDR3 length: 15 amino acids. With V trimmed by 1 base and J by 2 bases, 5 bases remained unmatched. Germline lookup yields CDR1 SNHLY and CDR2 FYNNEI.

This clonotype was counted a single time. This chain uses TRBV28 with TRBJ1-5; 7 bases map to TRBD1. Germline values: CDR1 MDHEN, CDR2 SYDVKM. The V gene end was trimmed by 5 bases and the J gene end by 7 bases; junction bases not matched to a gene: 5. The CDR3 has 13 amino acids. This CDR3 is CASSNRGEQPQHF. CDR3 DNA: TGTGCCAGCAGTAACAGGGGTGAGCAGCCCCAGCATTTT.